These T cell receptor beta chains were read from a single sample in a study of CD8 T cells in ankylosing spondylitis. A single record per CDR3 protein comes from TCRdb applying MiXCR to the 5' RACE reads. This table holds 350,000 or so distinct CDR3 sequences, 7.5% to 9% found once. Specimen: blood, either unsorted or a sorted T cell fraction (not recorded which). These receptors were obtained from a male donor with ankylosing spondylitis. The CDR3 runs from the conserved cysteine through the conserved F or W. The D gene is left open where the match is weak. Clone size appears in some rows only: once, few, many, or a class for an expanded clone.

size: few; D: NA; J: TRBJ1-2; V: TRBV18; DNA: TGTGCCAGCTCACCACCTGGGGGACATATCTACACCTTC; CDR3: CASSPPGGHIYTF
size: few; D: NA; J: TRBJ2-1; V: TRBV7-2; DNA: TGTGCCAGCAGCCCTATGAATACGGAGAATGAGCAGTTCTTC; CDR3: CASSPMNTENEQFF
size: NA; D: TRBD1; J: TRBJ2-6; V: TRBV24-1; DNA: TGTGCCACCAGTGACAGCCGGGACAGGGGTAACCCTGGGGCCAACGTCCTGACTTTC; CDR3: CATSDSRDRGNPGANVLTF
size: NA; D: TRBD1; J: TRBJ2-5; V: TRBV12-3/TRBV12-4; DNA: TGTGCCAGCACCCAGGGGGCTCAAGAGACCCAGTACTTC; CDR3: CASTQGAQETQYF
size: few; D: NA; J: TRBJ2-3; V: TRBV9; DNA: TGTGCCAGCAGCGTAGGGGTACAGGGAGCAGATACGCAGTATTTT; CDR3: CASSVGVQGADTQYF
size: few; D: TRBD1; J: TRBJ1-1; V: TRBV7-2; DNA: TGTGCCAGCAGCGAACAGGGGGCATCGAACACTGAAGCTTTCTTT; CDR3: CASSEQGASNTEAFF
size: many; D: NA; J: TRBJ2-5; V: TRBV5-1; DNA: TGCGCCAGCAGCTTGGAGACAGGAGGAGAGACCCAGTACTTC; CDR3: CASSLETGGETQYF
size: NA; D: TRBD1; J: TRBJ2-7; V: TRBV24-1; DNA: TGTGCCACCAGTGACCCGGACAGGGGGCAGTACGAGCAGTACTTC; CDR3: CATSDPDRGQYEQYF
size: NA; D: TRBD2; J: TRBJ2-1; V: TRBV7-9; DNA: TGTGCCAGCAGCTTAAATCTAGCGGGACGGGGCGATGAGCAGTTCTTC; CDR3: CASSLNLAGRGDEQFF
size: NA; D: NA; J: TRBJ2-7; V: TRBV7-9; DNA: TGTGCCAGCAGCCCCGGCGCGCAGAGCTCCTACGAGCAGTACTTC; CDR3: CASSPGAQSSYEQYF
size: NA; D: TRBD2; J: TRBJ2-7; V: TRBV10-3; DNA: TGTGCCATCAGGGACCCTACTAGCGGGAGCAACGACGAGCAGTACTTC; CDR3: CAIRDPTSGSNDEQYF
size: few; D: TRBD1; J: TRBJ2-7; V: TRBV11-2; DNA: TGTGCCAGCAGCTTAGGAAACAGGGGCTACGAGCAGTACTTC; CDR3: CASSLGNRGYEQYF
size: many; D: NA; J: TRBJ1-5; V: TRBV7-2; DNA: TGTGCCAGCAGCTTAGCTATGGGCCAACCCAATCAGCCCCAGCATTTT; CDR3: CASSLAMGQPNQPQHF
size: NA; D: TRBD2; J: TRBJ2-7; V: TRBV20-1; DNA: TGCAGTGTTAGTGGGACTAGCGACTCCTACGAGCAGTACTTC; CDR3: CSVSGTSDSYEQYF
size: few; D: NA; J: TRBJ1-2; V: TRBV4-2; DNA: TGTGCCAGCAGCCTCCGGGAGGGGGAATATGGCTACACCTTC; CDR3: CASSLREGEYGYTF
size: few; D: TRBD1; J: TRBJ1-6; V: TRBV29-1; DNA: TGCAGCGTAGGGGACAGCGGAACTTATAATTCACCCCTCCACTTT; CDR3: CSVGDSGTYNSPLHF
size: few; D: TRBD1; J: TRBJ2-2; V: TRBV24-1; DNA: TGTGCCACCAGTGACGGGGACAGGGGGCTCACCGGGGAGCTGTTTTTT; CDR3: CATSDGDRGLTGELFF
size: NA; D: TRBD1; J: TRBJ1-5; V: TRBV5-1; DNA: TGCGCCAGCAGCGGTCCCGGGACAGAAAGCAAATTCAATCAGCCCCAGCATTTT; CDR3: CASSGPGTESKFNQPQHF
size: many; D: NA; J: TRBJ1-5; V: TRBV5-1; DNA: TGCGCCAGCAGCTTGGACAGCTCCCGGCCCCAGCATTTT; CDR3: CASSLDSSRPQHF
size: NA; D: NA; J: TRBJ1-4; V: TRBV5-1; DNA: TGCGCCAGCAGCTACGGGACTTCTAGGTTTGAAAAACTGTTTTTT; CDR3: CASSYGTSRFEKLFF
size: few; D: TRBD1; J: TRBJ2-1; V: TRBV7-3; DNA: TGTGCCAGCAGCTCTACAGGGGGTTGGAATGAGCAGTTCTTC; CDR3: CASSSTGGWNEQFF
size: NA; D: TRBD2; J: TRBJ2-4; V: TRBV12-3/TRBV12-4; DNA: TGTGCCAGCAGTTTAGCTTCGAGCGGGGAGTACTTC; CDR3: CASSLASSGEYF
size: many; D: TRBD2; J: TRBJ2-1; V: TRBV12-3/TRBV12-4; DNA: TGTGCCAGCAGTTCCCGCGGGAGACACAATGAGCAGTTCTTC; CDR3: CASSSRGRHNEQFF
size: NA; D: TRBD2; J: TRBJ2-1; V: TRBV20-1; DNA: TGCAGTGCTGCGTCTAGCGGGAGGGCCTACAATGAGCAGTTCTTC; CDR3: CSAASSGRAYNEQFF
size: few; D: TRBD1; J: TRBJ1-2; V: TRBV3-1; DNA: TGTGCCAGCAGCCAAGGACAGGGAGGTTATGGCTACACCTTC; CDR3: CASSQGQGGYGYTF
size: few; D: NA; J: TRBJ2-5; V: TRBV27; DNA: TGTGCCAGCTCCCGGAGGGCGGGGACAGAGACCCAGTACTTC; CDR3: CASSRRAGTETQYF
size: few; D: TRBD1; J: TRBJ2-3; V: TRBV11-3; DNA: TGTGCCAGCAGCTTAGAACCGGGACAGGGCACAGATACGCAGTATTTT; CDR3: CASSLEPGQGTDTQYF
size: many; D: TRBD1; J: TRBJ2-2; V: TRBV7-8; DNA: TGTGCCAGCAGCAACCGGGACAGGGAGCCGATAACCGGGGAGCTGTTTTTT; CDR3: CASSNRDREPITGELFF
size: few; D: NA; J: TRBJ2-7; V: TRBV10-1; DNA: TGCGCCAGCAGTGAGTCGGAGTGGCCTTCCCCCTACGAGCAGTACTTC; CDR3: CASSESEWPSPYEQYF
size: few; D: NA; J: TRBJ2-7; V: TRBV27; DNA: TGTGCCAGCAGTATCTCCTTCCCCGACGAGCAGTACTTC; CDR3: CASSISFPDEQYF
size: few; D: TRBD1; J: TRBJ1-2; V: TRBV9; DNA: TGTGCCAGCAGCTTGGGACAGGGGGAAAACTATGGCTACACCTTC; CDR3: CASSLGQGENYGYTF
size: many; D: NA; J: TRBJ2-3; V: TRBV10-3; DNA: TGTGCCATCAGGGCAGGGGACACAGATACGCAGTATTTT; CDR3: CAIRAGDTDTQYF
size: few; D: NA; J: TRBJ2-1; V: TRBV7-8; DNA: TGTGCCAGCAAAGGCGGTAATTCCGGCAATGAGCAGTTCTTC; CDR3: CASKGGNSGNEQFF
size: few; D: NA; J: TRBJ1-5; V: TRBV14; DNA: TGTGCCAGCAGCCAGGCGCGACCCCGAGGTGGGGTTAGCAATCAGCCCCAGCATTTT; CDR3: CASSQARPRGGVSNQPQHF
size: few; D: TRBD2; J: TRBJ2-1; V: TRBV5-1; DNA: TGCGCCAGCAGCTTGGTCGGTAGCGGGGATCCGTTCTTC; CDR3: CASSLVGSGDPFF
size: many; D: NA; J: TRBJ2-1; V: TRBV27; DNA: TGTGCCAGCAGTTTATGGGTAAGCGGTGAGCAGTTCTTC; CDR3: CASSLWVSGEQFF
size: NA; D: NA; J: TRBJ2-3; V: TRBV6-6; DNA: TGTGCCAGCAGTTACTCCGAAAAGGGGCACACAGATACGCAGTATTTT; CDR3: CASSYSEKGHTDTQYF
size: NA; D: TRBD2; J: TRBJ2-1; V: TRBV7-9; DNA: TGTGCCAGCGGGGGGGACGCAGTACTCAATGAGCAGTTCTTC; CDR3: CASGGDAVLNEQFF
size: few; D: NA; J: TRBJ2-1; V: TRBV10-3; DNA: TGTGCCATCAGTGGTGAAAGCGTTGAGCAGTTCTTC; CDR3: CAISGESVEQFF
size: few; D: NA; J: TRBJ2-1; V: TRBV27; DNA: TGTGCCAGCAGTTTACTTGGGGAGGAGGAGCAGTTCTTC; CDR3: CASSLLGEEEQFF
size: few; D: NA; J: TRBJ2-2; V: TRBV20-1; DNA: TGCAGTGCTAGTCCCCTGGGCACCGGGGAGCTGTTTTTT; CDR3: CSASPLGTGELFF
size: NA; D: TRBD1; J: TRBJ2-7; V: TRBV28; DNA: TGTGCCAGCAGTTTTGGGCGGAGGACAGGGGCAACCTACGAGCAGTACTTC; CDR3: CASSFGRRTGATYEQYF
size: few; D: NA; J: TRBJ2-3; V: TRBV12-3/TRBV12-4; DNA: TGTGCCAGCAGTTTAGATCCCAGGTTTTCCACGCAGTATTTT; CDR3: CASSLDPRFSTQYF
size: few; D: TRBD1; J: TRBJ1-2; V: TRBV20-1; DNA: TGCAGTGCTAGAGCCGGGACAGGGGCTATTAAGGGCTACACCTTC; CDR3: CSARAGTGAIKGYTF
size: few; D: TRBD1; J: TRBJ2-1; V: TRBV6-5; DNA: TGTGCCAGCAGTTACCCTTCACAGGGGGCAGGCAATGAGCAGTTCTTC; CDR3: CASSYPSQGAGNEQFF
size: many; D: TRBD1; J: TRBJ1-2; V: TRBV6-5; DNA: TGTGCCAGCAGTTCTGACAGGGGATATGGCTACACCTTC; CDR3: CASSSDRGYGYTF
size: NA; D: TRBD2; J: TRBJ2-3; V: TRBV20-1; DNA: TGCAGTGCAGGCCGGGGCGGGAGGCCAGATACGCAGTATTTT; CDR3: CSAGRGGRPDTQYF
size: many; D: NA; J: TRBJ2-2; V: TRBV5-1; DNA: TGCGCCAGCAGCTGGGCGCTCGGGGAGCTGTTTTTT; CDR3: CASSWALGELFF
size: NA; D: TRBD2; J: TRBJ2-3; V: TRBV20-1; DNA: TGCAGTGCTTCCTGGACTAGCGGGGTCACAGATACGCAGTATTTT; CDR3: CSASWTSGVTDTQYF
size: NA; D: NA; J: TRBJ2-7; V: TRBV27; DNA: TGTGCCAGCAGTTTTATGGAGGGGGCTCACGAGCAGTACTTC; CDR3: CASSFMEGAHEQYF
size: NA; D: NA; J: TRBJ1-1; V: TRBV2; DNA: TGTGCCAGCAGGAATCTGGGAGGTAACGCTGAAGCTTTCTTT; CDR3: CASRNLGGNAEAFF
size: NA; D: NA; J: TRBJ2-7; V: TRBV5-1; DNA: TGCGCCAGCAGCTTGTTGCAGGGGCGGTTCGACGAGCAGTACTTC; CDR3: CASSLLQGRFDEQYF
size: few; D: NA; J: TRBJ1-5; V: TRBV10-3; DNA: TGTGCCATCAGTGAGCAAGGAGGGGACAATCAGCCCCAGCATTTT; CDR3: CAISEQGGDNQPQHF
size: NA; D: NA; J: TRBJ2-7; V: TRBV7-9; DNA: TGTGCCAGCAGCGCCCGGCGGGGCAATTACGAGCAGTACTTC; CDR3: CASSARRGNYEQYF
size: many; D: NA; J: TRBJ2-3; V: TRBV12-3/TRBV12-4; DNA: TGTGCCAGCAGTTCCTCCAGGGGCACAGATACGCAGTATTTT; CDR3: CASSSSRGTDTQYF
size: NA; D: NA; J: TRBJ2-7; V: TRBV12-3/TRBV12-4; DNA: TGTGCCAGCAGTTTAGCGGGAGCCTCCTACGAGCAGTACTTC; CDR3: CASSLAGASYEQYF
size: NA; D: TRBD2; J: TRBJ2-1; V: TRBV10-3; DNA: TGTGCCGTGGGGGAAACTAGCGGAGGGGATGAGCTGTTCTTC; CDR3: CAVGETSGGDELFF
size: few; D: NA; J: TRBJ2-1; V: TRBV27; DNA: TGTGCCAGCAGTTTATATCTTGAGGATGAGCAGTTCTTC; CDR3: CASSLYLEDEQFF
size: NA; D: NA; J: TRBJ2-5; V: TRBV7-9; DNA: TGTGCCAGCAGCTTTACGGGGGCGCGTCAAGAGACCCAGTACTTC; CDR3: CASSFTGARQETQYF
size: many; D: TRBD1; J: TRBJ2-5; V: TRBV12-3/TRBV12-4; DNA: TGTGCCAGCAGTGTCTACAGGGGGCGGAAAGAGACCCAGTACTTC; CDR3: CASSVYRGRKETQYF